This paragraph covers one TCR beta chain sequence. Its specificity is unknown. This specimen comes from a study of cytomegalovirus exposure and HLA in healthy donors. Germline CDR1 reads MDHEN; CDR2 reads SYDVKM. CDR3 size: 11 residues. V lost 8 bases, J lost 7 bases, and 11 bases lay in between. General study points: Associated with HLA alleles at 0.05 false discovery rate in a later analysis were 16,951 TCR beta sequences.

The PCR contained 60 Vbeta and 13 Jbeta primers. Authors' analysis steps: Counted up in a later analysis, unique TCR beta chains came to some 72 million, with around 11 million shared. Libraries were prepared by immunoSEQ multiplex PCR; TCRdb keeps only in-frame clonotypes and omits some of them. V and J calls plus clone size are reproduced from that table; the DNA served to infer D and trimming. The profile shows approximately 140,000 clones, 82% of them singletons. Sequencing used PBMCs. This clonotype was sampled from a male donor in good health and CMV-seronegative. V usage is TRBV28 and J usage is TRBJ1-2; D uncertain. The CDR3 protein is CASLTGFGYTF. The CDR3 DNA sequence: TGTGCCAGCCTGACGGGGTTTGGCTACACCTTC.